Below are 26 T cell receptor beta chains sequenced from a single sample in a study of Ad26.COV2.S vaccination and SARS-CoV-2 variants. Produced via immunoSEQ multiplex PCR; TCRdb's table is partial and in-frame only. The sample consists of about 480,000 clones, approximately 90% of them appearing once. Treatment specified: some 19 received Ad26.COV2.S at low or high dose, single or two shots; several received placebo; per-sample allocation not given. All samples were drawn on day 63, counting from the first vaccine or placebo injection. The sample consisted of peripheral blood, taken in a trial of Ad26.COV2.S vaccine versus placebo. The receptors derive from a person between 18 and 65 years old who received the Ad26.COV2.S COVID-19 vaccine or a placebo.

The chain carries TRBV5-4 and TRBJ2-7; no clear D gene. This CDR3 spans 14 amino acids. V was shortened by 4 bases and J by 3 bases, with 14 bases between the two germline ends. Per the germline V gene, CDR1 is SGHNT and CDR2 is YYREEE (reference sequence). CDR3 nucleotide sequence: TGTGCCAGCAGCGTACCCTCACAGAGCTACGAGCAGTACTTC. It specifies CASSVPSQSYEQYF.

The chain employs TRBV7-2 and TRBJ2-7; D gene uncertain. Germline CDR1 and CDR2: SGHTA and FQGNSA. The CDR3 consists of 11 residues. Deletions cut 3 bases from V and 5 bases from J, with 5 bases between. The CDR3 region is CASSFSHEQYF. CDR3 coding DNA: TGTGCCAGCAGCTTCAGTCACGAGCAGTACTTC.

This sequence joins TRBV24-1 and TRBJ2-3, with no clear D. This CDR3 has 17 residues. CDR1 and CDR2 (germline): KGHDR, SFDVKD. Trimming removed 3 bases at V and 1 base at J, with 16 bases between. The DNA for the CDR3 is TGTGCCACCAGTGATCCCGGTGGGCGGTGGGGCACAGATACGCAGTATTTT. Protein: CATSDPGGRWGTDTQYF.

The genes are TRBV27 and TRBJ1-5, with 8 positions matching TRBD1. Germline assignment: CDR1 MNHEY and CDR2 SMNVEV (reference sequence). This CDR3 spans 18 amino acids. J gave up 4 bases and V 6 bases, and 17 bases lay outside the gene matches. In nucleotides, the CDR3 is TGTGCCAGCAGCGGCCTTCTTGTCGACAGGGGTCATAATCAGCCCCAGCATTTT. Protein product: CASSGLLVDRGHNQPQHF.

The table lists this clone with a count of one. The chain has TRBV5-1 and TRBJ1-4; possible D gene TRBD1, 5 bases. V was cut by 4 bases and J by 8 bases, with 12 bases left in between. The CDR3 has 13 residues. Germline assignment: CDR1 SGHRS and CDR2 YFSETQ. For the CDR3, the DNA is TGCGCCAGCAGCGGGGGGGTGCAGGAAAAACTGTTTTTT. This codes for CASSGGVQEKLFF.

The chain recombines TRBV5-1 with TRBJ2-3; 11 nucleotides line up with TRBD2. The CDR3 runs to 17 residues. The V and J ends lost 0 bases and 5 bases, in that order; junction bases with no gene match: 8. Germline V CDR1 and CDR2: SGHRS, YFSETQ. CDR3 bases: TGCGCCAGCAGCTTGGAGCTTAGCGGGAGGGCCTTAGATACGCAGTATTTT. Translating gives CASSLELSGRALDTQYF.

The chain carries TRBV9 and TRBJ1-3, with D unresolved. CDR1 is SGDLS, CDR2 YYNGEE, per germline. The CDR3 is 14 residues long. V was cut by 3 bases and J by 8 bases, with 15 bases left in between. The CDR3 DNA is TGTGCCAGCAGCGAATCAGGACTCGGGGACACCATATATTTT. Translation: CASSESGLGDTIYF.

The chain employs TRBV6-6 and TRBJ1-6, with a weak D call TRBD1 (6 bases). Germline loops: CDR1 MNHNY, CDR2 SVGAGI (reference sequence). V lost 2 bases and J 8 bases, leaving 13 bases between the germline ends. This CDR3 spans 15 amino acids. In nucleotides, the CDR3 is TGTGCCAGCAGTTACAGGGGGAGGCAGGATTCACCCCTCCACTTT. Translation gives CASSYRGRQDSPLHF.

The rearrangement joins TRBV29-1 to TRBJ1-2; a weak D match, TRBD1 (5 bases). The V gene's germline CDR1 is SQVTM and CDR2 ANQGSEA. The CDR3 length is 17 residues. With 0 bases removed from V and 4 bases from J, the gap between germline ends came to 21 bases. The CDR3 DNA sequence: TGCAGCGTTGAAGATCAAGGCGGGAGGGGCGGTGGCTATGGCTACACCTTC. As protein: CSVEDQGGRGGGYGYTF.

V usage is TRBV7-2 and J usage is TRBJ1-1; the match to TRBD1 covers 11 bases. Germline lookup yields CDR1 SGHTA and CDR2 FQGNSA. Trimming cost V 2 bases and J 8 bases; bases outside gene matches: 13. This CDR3 comprises 17 residues. In DNA, the CDR3 is TGTGCCAGCAGCTTAATTGGGGACAGGGGGAGAATTGCAGAAGCTTTCTTT. This codes for CASSLIGDRGRIAEAFF.

The chain couples TRBV7-2 to TRBJ2-1; weak D call: TRBD2 (5 bases). Germline CDR1 is SGHTA and CDR2 is FQGNSA. The CDR3 contains 15 residues. V was clipped by 3 bases and J by 1 base, with 10 bases between them. This CDR3 reads CASSLGDWSYNEQFF. CDR3 DNA: TGTGCCAGCAGCTTGGGAGATTGGTCCTACAATGAGCAGTTCTTC.

This CDR3 reads CASSYSWGTDTQYF. CDR3 DNA: TGTGCCAGCAGTTACTCTTGGGGCACAGATACGCAGTATTTT. The chain joins TRBV6-2 or TRBV6-3 to TRBJ2-3; D uncertain. Looked up from germline, CDR1 is MNHEY and CDR2 is SVGEGT. The germline V and J ends were trimmed by 0 bases and 1 base, with 5 bases remaining between them. This CDR3 region has 14 residues.

The rearrangement joins TRBV7-9 to TRBJ1-5; 8 nucleotides match TRBD1. Germline CDR1 and CDR2: SEHNR and FQNEAQ (reference sequence). V was clipped by 4 bases and J by 9 bases; unmatched bases: 11. The CDR3 has 15 residues. CDR3 in amino acids: CASSSDRGPEAPQHF. In nucleotides, the CDR3 is TGTGCCAGCAGCTCCGACAGGGGCCCAGAGGCGCCCCAGCATTTT.

This clone was counted only a few times. V is TRBV6-1 and J is TRBJ2-4, with D maybe TRBD1 (7 bases). This CDR3 spans 18 amino acids. CDR1 MNHNS and CDR2 SASEGT come from the germline V gene. Deletions cut 7 bases from V and 0 bases from J, with 22 bases between. For the CDR3, the DNA is TGTGCCAGCATTGAGGGGGCTGGGGGGCCCTTAGCCAAAAACATTCAGTACTTC. This gives the protein CASIEGAGGPLAKNIQYF.

V and J are TRBV7-2 and TRBJ2-7, with a tentative D call TRBD2 (6 bases). V lost 5 bases and J 0 bases, leaving 14 bases between the germline ends. This CDR3 has 15 amino acids. Germline V lookup: CDR1 SGHTA, CDR2 FQGNSA. DNA of the CDR3: TGTGCCAGCAGCCGCCAGGCGGGGAGCTCCTACGAGCAGTACTTC. This translates into CASSRQAGSSYEQYF. Variable domain in full (rest from reference TRBV7-2 and TRBJ2-7): GAGVSQSPSNKVTEKGKDVELRCDPISGHTALYWYRQSLGQGLEFLIYFQGNSAPDKSGLPSDRFSAERTGGSVSTLTIQRTQQEDSAVYLCASSRQAGSSYEQYFGPGTRLTVT.

The chain combines TRBV28 with TRBJ2-5; D may be TRBD2 (7 bases). Germline V lookup: CDR1 MDHEN, CDR2 SYDVKM. V was shortened by 7 bases and J by 5 bases, with 20 bases between the two germline ends. The CDR3 is 15 residues long. Here the CDR3 reads CASKRAGVGGETQYF. CDR3 nucleotides: TGTGCCAGCAAGAGGGCGGGAGTGGGGGGCGAGACCCAGTACTTC.

This chain joins TRBV21-1 and TRBJ2-6; TRBD2, the table's D call, lacks a check against the DNA. TRBV21-1 is a known pseudogene. This CDR3 has 18 residues. The CDR3 DNA sequence: TGTGCCAGGTCGTTCAGACGGGACTGCACATTTGGGGCCAACGTCCTGACTTTC. Amino acid sequence: CARSFRRDCTFGANVLTF.

V gene TRBV5-4 combines with J gene TRBJ2-1; 7 nucleotides agree with TRBD1. Germline CDR1 reads SGHNT; CDR2 reads YYREEE (reference sequence). V shed 6 bases and J 2 bases; nucleotides not matched to a gene: 5. The CDR3 has 14 residues. The CDR3 spells CASNPQGAYNEQFF. The CDR3 DNA is TGTGCCAGCAACCCGCAGGGGGCCTACAATGAGCAGTTCTTC.

The CDR3 nucleotides read TGTGCCAGCAATACCGGAAAGAGAAATTCACCCCTCCACTTT. Amino acids: CASNTGKRNSPLHF. V and J are TRBV27 and TRBJ1-6; D gene ambiguous. The CDR3 is 14 residues long. Per germline, CDR1 MNHEY and CDR2 SMNVEV (reference sequence). Trimming left V 7 bases short and J 7 bases short, with 14 bases between.

The genes are TRBV7-2 and TRBJ2-5, with TRBD1 matching over 7 bases. The germline V gene has CDR1 SGHTA and CDR2 FQGNSA. Unmatched junction bases numbered 17, after V lost 5 bases and J lost 5 bases. The length of the CDR3 is 17 residues. Here the CDR3 reads CASSPHHPRTGRETQYF. The DNA for the CDR3 is TGTGCCAGCAGCCCACACCACCCCCGGACAGGAAGGGAGACCCAGTACTTC.

The genes are TRBV11-3 and TRBJ2-1; 9 bases fit TRBD1. This CDR3 is 15 amino acids long. The ends lost 3 bases at V and 9 bases at J; junction bases unmatched: 9. Germline CDR1 reads SGHNT; CDR2 reads YENEEA. The CDR3 nucleotides are TGTGCCAGCAGCTTCATGGACAGGGGACAGGGTGAGCAGTTCTTC. Protein: CASSFMDRGQGEQFF.

The chain has TRBV7-3 and TRBJ2-5; D unclear. Germline CDR1 is SGHTA and CDR2 is FQGTGA. This CDR3 spans 13 amino acids. Trimming shortened V by 5 bases and J by 2 bases, and 9 bases separated the two germline ends. The CDR3 DNA is TGTGCCAGCAGCCTTGAGAGACAAGAGACCCAGTACTTC. Its protein is CASSLERQETQYF.

The gene calls are TRBV2 and TRBJ2-1; D is uncertain. Germline V gene sequence: CDR1 SNHLY, CDR2 FYNNEI. This CDR3 spans 15 amino acids. The V end lost 7 bases, the J end lost 1 base, and 14 bases lay between the germline ends. CDR3 loop: CASKTGAASYNEQFF. CDR3 bases: TGTGCCAGCAAAACGGGTGCCGCTTCCTACAATGAGCAGTTCTTC.

This chain links TRBV2 with TRBJ1-1; D gene ambiguous. Germline CDR1 reads SNHLY; CDR2 reads FYNNEI. The germline V and J ends were trimmed by 11 bases and 1 base, with 17 bases remaining between them. The CDR3 covers 14 residues. DNA of the CDR3: TGTGCCTCCCGCTCGGGCGGGCGGAACACTGAAGCTTTCTTT. Its protein product is CASRSGGRNTEAFF.

The gene calls are TRBV7-8 and TRBJ1-4; 8 nucleotides match TRBD1. The CDR3 has 16 residues. Losses at the gene ends were 0 bases for V and 8 bases for J; bases not matched to a gene: 8. In germline, CDR1 is SGHVS, CDR2 FQNEAQ. The CDR3: CASSLADPGQDEKLFF. In DNA, the CDR3 is TGTGCCAGCAGCTTAGCGGATCCGGGACAGGACGAAAAACTGTTTTTT.

The chain joins TRBV5-1 to TRBJ2-7; 7 bases map to TRBD2. The germline CDR1 and CDR2 sequences are SGHRS and YFSETQ. CDR3 length: 14 amino acids. V was pared by 6 bases and J by 4 bases, with 10 bases of the junction left unmatched. In DNA form, the CDR3 reads TGCGCCAGCACCGCCCGGGACTACCGTTACGAGCAGTACTTC. Amino acid sequence: CASTARDYRYEQYF. Drawing the rest from reference TRBV5-1 and TRBJ2-7, the complete variable domain is KAGVTQTPRYLIKTRGQQVTLSCSPISGHRSVSWYQQTPGQGLQFLFEYFSETQRNKGNFPGRFSGRQFSNSRSEMNVSTLELGDSALYLCASTARDYRYEQYFGPGTRLTVT.